Below, 17 T cell receptor beta chains from the same sample are listed, as sequenced in a study of T-cell reconstitution after alpha-beta-depleted transplantation in children. The authors prepared the TCRbeta library with unique molecular identifiers. One entry per CDR3 protein, called by TCRdb with MiXCR from the PCR reads. The data show a few hundred thousand distinct CDR3 sequences, 10% to 13% seen once. The sequences come from PBMCs from the stem cell graft donor, collected from the stem cell graft. These receptor sequences come from a human donor who donated a stem cell graft to a child with acute lymphoblastic leukemia.

The chain recombines TRBV20-1 with TRBJ2-7, with TRBD1 as a possible D gene (5 bases). The V gene lost 6 bases and the J gene lost 1 base, with 13 bases spanning the gap. Germline V lookup: CDR1 DFQATT, CDR2 SNEGSKA (reference sequence). The CDR3 has 13 residues. DNA of the CDR3: TGCAGTGCCTCATTCCAGGGATCCTACGAGCAGTACTTC. Translating gives CSASFQGSYEQYF.

This clonotype came up a few times. V gene TRBV7-2 combines with J gene TRBJ1-2; D unclear. Germline CDR1 is SGHTA and CDR2 is FQGNSA. The V and J ends lost 0 bases and 4 bases respectively, with 15 bases between them. The CDR3 extends over 16 amino acids. CDR3: CASSLALRAGGYGYTF. As DNA, the CDR3 is TGTGCCAGCAGCTTAGCTCTACGGGCAGGAGGCTATGGCTACACCTTC.

The chain links TRBV27 to TRBJ2-5, with D perhaps TRBD1 or TRBD2 (7 bases each). The ends were cut back, 6 bases at V and 5 bases at J, with 13 bases in the middle. This CDR3 contains 13 residues. Looked up from germline, CDR1 is MNHEY and CDR2 is SMNVEV (reference sequence). The DNA for the CDR3 is TGTGCCAGCAGGCAGGGGGGGGAGGAGACCCAGTACTTC. This encodes CASRQGGEETQYF.

This clonotype appeared many times. The CDR3 loop is CASSHGQRNTEAFF. CDR3 nucleotide sequence: TGTGCCAGCAGCCACGGACAGCGGAACACTGAAGCTTTCTTT. The chain is built from TRBV7-3 and TRBJ1-1; D might be TRBD1 (6 bases). Germline V gene lookup returns CDR1 SGHTA and CDR2 FQGTGA. V lost 5 bases to trimming and J lost 1 base, with 11 bases between them. The CDR3 consists of 14 residues.

This clonotype has only a few counts. The genes are TRBV7-8 and TRBJ2-7; D unclear. The germline CDR1 and CDR2 sequences are SGHVS and FQNEAQ. This CDR3 comprises 12 residues. V lost 5 bases and J 5 bases, leaving 10 bases between the germline ends. The CDR3 protein is CASSPPLHEQYF. The CDR3 region has the DNA TGTGCCAGCAGCCCCCCCCTCCACGAGCAGTACTTC.

This clonotype has just a few counts. This chain links TRBV5-1 with TRBJ1-4; D might be TRBD1 (6 bases). Trimming stripped 0 bases from V and 7 bases from J, with 10 bases between. From germline, CDR1 is SGHRS and CDR2 YFSETQ. The CDR3 totals 14 residues. The CDR3: CASSLAGRGEKLFF. The CDR3 bases are TGCGCCAGCAGCTTGGCTGGCAGGGGTGAAAAACTGTTTTTT.

This clonotype was found a few times. The genes are TRBV15 and TRBJ2-7; no reliable D call. Germline-derived CDR1 and CDR2 are LNHNV and YYDKDF (reference sequence). Trimming took off 4 bases at V and 4 bases at J, with 17 bases between the two ends. The CDR3 totals 15 residues. The CDR3 loop is CATSIALMSTYEQYF. DNA of the CDR3: TGTGCCACCAGCATCGCCTTGATGAGTACGTACGAGCAGTACTTC.

The rearrangement joins TRBV10-3 to TRBJ2-6; no firm D call. Trimming pared 5 bases from V and 4 bases from J, leaving 6 bases between. CDR3 length: 13 amino acids. Germline V lookup: CDR1 ENHRY, CDR2 SYGVKD. In DNA, the CDR3 is TGTGCCATCAGTAGTGACGGGGCCAACGTCCTGACTTTC. Encoded protein: CAISSDGANVLTF.

There are a few counts of this clonotype. This chain links TRBV5-1 with TRBJ2-7, with TRBD1 matching 8 bases. Trimming removed 4 bases from V and 6 bases from J; junction bases left unmatched: 3. Germline V gives CDR1 SGHRS, CDR2 YFSETQ. The CDR3 consists of 12 residues. The CDR3 is CASSPTGVEQYF. The DNA of the CDR3 is TGCGCCAGCAGCCCGACAGGGGTCGAGCAGTACTTC.

This clonotype has a handful of counts. The chain has TRBV7-2 and TRBJ1-5, with D possibly TRBD1 on 5 matching bases. Trimming removed 4 bases from V and 7 bases from J, with 8 bases in between. CDR1 and CDR2 from the germline V gene are SGHTA and FQGNSA. The CDR3 has 12 residues. The CDR3 protein is CASSSGLQPQHF. The CDR3 DNA reads TGTGCCAGCAGCTCAGGGTTACAGCCCCAGCATTTT.

J is TRBJ2-1 and V is TRBV5-6; TRBD1 matches 7 bases. The CDR3 loop spans 13 amino acids. V was clipped by 5 bases and J by 9 bases; unmatched bases: 8. Germline V gene data show CDR1 as SGHDT and CDR2 as YYEEEE. Here the CDR3 reads CASSTDRAGEQFF. The CDR3 DNA sequence: TGTGCCAGCAGTACCGACAGGGCGGGTGAGCAGTTCTTC.

Ten or more counts support this clonotype. This chain uses TRBV5-1 with TRBJ2-5, with 8 bases identical to TRBD2. With 4 bases clipped from V and 4 bases from J, the junction kept 6 bases outside the gene matches. The CDR3 is 14 amino acids. Germline CDR1 is SGHRS and CDR2 is YFSETQ. Here the CDR3 reads CASSNGRARETQYF. In DNA form, the CDR3 reads TGCGCCAGCAGCAACGGGAGGGCAAGAGAGACCCAGTACTTC.

This clonotype was recorded a few times. This sequence joins TRBV7-9 and TRBJ2-5, with D possibly being TRBD2 (5 bases). Germline CDR1 is SEHNR and CDR2 is FQNEAQ (reference sequence). The CDR3 is 15 residues long. The germline V and J ends were trimmed by 5 bases and 2 bases, with 15 bases remaining between them. CDR3 sequence (DNA): TGTGCCAGCAGCCCCCGTGGAAGCGGTCAAGAGACCCAGTACTTC. Translation: CASSPRGSGQETQYF.

This clonotype was picked up a small number of times. The rearrangement joins TRBV12-3 or TRBV12-4 to TRBJ2-7, with 8 bases fitting TRBD2. The CDR3 spans 14 residues. J lost 3 bases, V lost 6 bases, and 7 bases had no gene match. CDR3 protein: CASSQTSEYYEQYF. DNA for the CDR3: TGTGCCAGCAGCCAGACTAGCGAATACTACGAGCAGTACTTC.

The sample holds a few counts of this clonotype. J is TRBJ2-7 and V is TRBV14; a weak D match, TRBD1 (6 bases). The CDR3 spans 15 residues. CDR1 SGHDN and CDR2 FVKESK come from the germline V gene. The V end lost 4 bases, the J end lost 5 bases, and 18 bases lay between the germline ends. This CDR3 is CASSRNRVPLDEQYF. The CDR3 coding sequence is TGTGCCAGCAGCCGGAACAGGGTTCCACTTGACGAGCAGTACTTC. The full variable domain, with the rest looked up from reference TRBV14 and TRBJ2-7, is EAGVTQFPSHSVIEKGQTVTLRCDPISGHDNLYWYRRVMGKEIKFLLHFVKESKQDESGMPNNRFLAERTGGTYSTLKVQPAELEDSGVYFCASSRNRVPLDEQYFGPGTRLTVT.

For this clonotype: A much larger clone differs by one base, so this may be a read error. The chain uses TRBV4-1 and TRBJ1-2; TRBD1 matches at 8 bases. The CDR3 contains 15 residues. J was trimmed by 5 bases and V by 4 bases; bases with no gene match: 9. Germline V CDR1 and CDR2: MGHRA, YSYEKL. The CDR3 is CASSPMTGARYGYTF. The CDR3 DNA sequence: TGCGCCAGCAGCCCAATGACAGGGGCCAGGTATGGCTACACCTTC.

This clonotype has only a few counts. This rearrangement joins TRBV4-2 to TRBJ2-2, with a tentative D call TRBD2 (7 bases). V lost 0 bases to trimming and J lost 5 bases, with 13 bases between them. Germline loops: CDR1 LGHNA, CDR2 YNFKEQ. The CDR3 extends over 16 amino acids. This chain's CDR3 is CASSQDSGGQTGELFF. The CDR3, as DNA: TGTGCCAGCAGCCAAGATTCGGGGGGCCAAACCGGGGAGCTGTTTTTT.